These 17 T cell receptor beta chains share one sample of origin, sequenced in a study of shared clonotypes between healthy human individuals. Data came from immunoSEQ multiplex PCR; TCRdb stores just in-frame clones and leaves some out. The sample holds about 2 million clones; roughly 94% are singletons and the top ten take 0.1% to 0.15%. The specimen was naive CD4+ T cells sorted from blood. The subset was: CD45RA+ positively selected. These receptor sequences come from a man aged 18 to 30 in good health.

About this clone itself: The sample contains more than one DNA sequence encoding this CDR3. This chain links TRBV18 with TRBJ2-7; 9 nucleotides line up with TRBD2. CDR3 length equals 14 residues. Germline values: CDR1 KGHSH, CDR2 LQKENI. J gave up 4 bases and V 4 bases, and 5 bases lay outside the gene matches. In nucleotides, the CDR3 is TGTGCCAGCTCACTGGGACTAGCCCCGTACGAGCAGTACTTC. This translates into CASSLGLAPYEQYF.

The V gene is TRBV6-6, the J gene TRBJ1-5; D unresolved. The germline V gene encodes CDR1 MNHNY and CDR2 SVGAGI (reference sequence). The CDR3 has 16 amino acids. V was shortened by 0 bases and J by 1 base, with 10 bases between the two germline ends. CDR3 coding DNA: TGTGCCAGCAGTTACTCACCCGGTTGGAGCAATCAGCCCCAGCATTTT. Protein sequence: CASSYSPGWSNQPQHF.

The rearrangement joins TRBV6-9 to TRBJ1-3; D ambiguous. There are 10 residues in the CDR3. The germline CDR1 and CDR2 sequences are MNHGY and SVAAGI. Trimming cost V 9 bases and J 9 bases, with 9 bases left between them. The CDR3: CARQEGTIYF. DNA of the CDR3: TGTGCCAGGCAGGAGGGCACCATATATTTT.

This chain links TRBV11-2 with TRBJ2-7, with 10 nucleotides matching TRBD2. This CDR3 contains 19 residues. Germline-derived CDR1 and CDR2 are SGHAT and FQNNGV. Trimming cost V 4 bases and J 0 bases; bases outside gene matches: 15. CDR3 bases: TGTGCCAGCAGCTCCATAGGGACTAGCGCAAAATCTAGCTCCTACGAGCAGTACTTC. It specifies CASSSIGTSAKSSSYEQYF.

This chain links TRBV30 with TRBJ2-7; TRBD1 might be the D (6 bases). V lost 3 bases and J lost 1, with 19 bases in between. Germline V lookup: CDR1 GTSNPN, CDR2 SVGIG (reference sequence). This CDR3 contains 16 residues. As DNA, the CDR3 is TGTGCCTGGAGGGCCCCCACAGGGCGTTCTTCCTACGAGCAGTACTTC. Protein: CAWRAPTGRSSYEQYF.

The chain links TRBV7-2 to TRBJ2-7; D might be TRBD2 (7 bases). The V gene's germline CDR1 is SGHTA and CDR2 FQGNSA. Trimming cost V 4 bases and J 6 bases, with 16 bases left between them. The CDR3 totals 14 residues. The CDR3 region is CASSSLRGAREQYF. Here the CDR3 DNA reads TGTGCCAGCAGCTCCCTCCGGGGGGCGCGCGAGCAGTACTTC.

The rearrangement joins TRBV2 to TRBJ2-7, with D perhaps matching TRBD1 (6 bases). The length of the CDR3 is 11 residues. V was trimmed by 4 bases and J by 8 bases, leaving 9 bases between them. The germline gives CDR1 SNHLY, CDR2 FYNNEI. In DNA form, the CDR3 reads TGTGCCAGCAGTGGAACAGGGCAGCAGTACTTC. Translated, it gives CASSGTGQQYF.

The rearrangement uses TRBV30 and TRBJ2-3, with D possibly matching TRBD1 (5 bases). V was clipped by 4 bases and J by 3 bases, with 17 bases between them. This CDR3 spans 15 amino acids. Germline V CDR1 and CDR2: GTSNPN, SVGIG (reference sequence). The CDR3 DNA sequence: TGTGCCTGGACCGTAAGGGGAAAGAAAACAGATACGCAGTATTTT. Its protein product is CAWTVRGKKTDTQYF.

In its sample, this clone was seen a few times. The chain joins TRBV7-2 to TRBJ2-4; TRBD2 matches 9 bases. This CDR3 contains 19 residues. Germline-derived CDR1 and CDR2 are SGHTA and FQGNSA. V trimming: 1 base; J trimming: 4 bases; junction bases outside the gene matches: 14. The CDR3 reads CASSLGARIAGVTKNIQYF. CDR3 sequence (DNA): TGTGCCAGCAGCTTAGGGGCTCGAATAGCGGGAGTAACAAAAAACATTCAGTACTTC.

V gene TRBV19 combines with J gene TRBJ2-5; the D is unclear. Trimming left V 3 bases short and J 2 bases short, with 7 bases between. The CDR3 is made up of 13 amino acids. Per germline, CDR1 LNHDA and CDR2 SQIVND (reference sequence). The CDR3 reads CASSIFRQETQYF. CDR3 nucleotide sequence: TGTGCCAGTAGTATTTTCAGACAAGAGACCCAGTACTTC.

The chain joins TRBV19 to TRBJ2-7, with D possibly matching TRBD2 (6 bases). V was pared by 4 bases and J by 0 bases, with 10 bases between. This CDR3 comprises 14 residues. The germline V gene has CDR1 LNHDA and CDR2 SQIVND (reference sequence). CDR3 DNA: TGTGCCAGTAGTACCACCGGGGGCTCCTACGAGCAGTACTTC. This sequence encodes CASSTTGGSYEQYF.

The chain combines TRBV21-1 with TRBJ2-7; no DNA check was done on the table's D call, TRBD1. TRBV21-1 is a pseudogene segment. The CDR3 runs to 11 residues. Written as DNA, the CDR3 is TGTGCCAGCAGCAACCAGGGGAAACAGTACTTC. Residues: CASSNQGKQYF.

The chain has TRBV6-1 and TRBJ2-7; D is unresolved. The CDR3 has 14 residues. V was shortened by 4 bases and J by 0 bases, with 10 bases between the two germline ends. Germline loops: CDR1 MNHNS, CDR2 SASEGT. This chain's CDR3 is CASSGVVSSYEQYF. The CDR3 DNA sequence: TGTGCCAGCAGTGGGGTGGTAAGCTCCTACGAGCAGTACTTC.

V gene TRBV29-1 combines with J gene TRBJ1-2, with 9 bases lining up with TRBD1. CDR3 length: 14 amino acids. Unmatched junction bases numbered 5, after V lost 4 bases and J lost 2 bases. CDR1 and CDR2 from the germline V gene are SQVTM and ANQGSEA. The CDR3 region is CSVGGTGNNYGYTF. CDR3 DNA: TGCAGCGTTGGAGGGACAGGGAACAACTATGGCTACACCTTC.

The chain joins TRBV4-3 to TRBJ1-4; D ambiguous. Per the germline V gene, CDR1 is LGHNA and CDR2 is YSLEER. CDR3 length equals 16 residues. The V end lost 4 bases, the J end lost 0 bases, and 12 bases lay between the germline ends. The CDR3 protein is CASSPWTGATNEKLFF. In DNA, the CDR3 is TGCGCCAGCAGCCCCTGGACGGGAGCAACTAATGAAAAACTGTTTTTT.

V gene TRBV6-5 combines with J gene TRBJ2-1; D is unclear. Germline loops: CDR1 MNHEY, CDR2 SVGAGI. The CDR3 is made up of 12 amino acids. Trimming took 5 bases from V and 9 from J, leaving 11 bases between them. The chain's CDR3 is CASSHPSGEQFF. CDR3 sequence (DNA): TGTGCCAGCAGTCACCCCTCGGGTGAGCAGTTCTTC.

The chain has TRBV5-6 and TRBJ1-6, with D possibly matching TRBD1 (5 bases). V was trimmed by 0 bases and J by 8 bases, leaving 12 bases between them. There are 15 residues in the CDR3. Germline V gene lookup returns CDR1 SGHDT and CDR2 YYEEEE. In DNA, the CDR3 is TGTGCCAGCAGCTTGGATCAGGGAGGAGATTCACCCCTCCACTTT. Amino acids: CASSLDQGGDSPLHF.